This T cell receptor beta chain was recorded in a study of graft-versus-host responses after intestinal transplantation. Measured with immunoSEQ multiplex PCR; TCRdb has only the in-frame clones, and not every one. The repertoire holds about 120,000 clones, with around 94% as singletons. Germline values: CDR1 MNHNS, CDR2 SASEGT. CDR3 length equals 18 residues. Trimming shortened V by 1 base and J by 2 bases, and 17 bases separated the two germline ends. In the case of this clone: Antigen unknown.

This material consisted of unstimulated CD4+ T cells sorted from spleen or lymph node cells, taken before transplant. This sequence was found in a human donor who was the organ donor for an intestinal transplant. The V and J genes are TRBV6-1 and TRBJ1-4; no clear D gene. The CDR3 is CASSEGLAQSRTNEKLFF. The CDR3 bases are TGTGCCAGCAGTGAAGGTTTAGCGCAGAGTCGGACTAATGAAAAACTGTTTTTT.